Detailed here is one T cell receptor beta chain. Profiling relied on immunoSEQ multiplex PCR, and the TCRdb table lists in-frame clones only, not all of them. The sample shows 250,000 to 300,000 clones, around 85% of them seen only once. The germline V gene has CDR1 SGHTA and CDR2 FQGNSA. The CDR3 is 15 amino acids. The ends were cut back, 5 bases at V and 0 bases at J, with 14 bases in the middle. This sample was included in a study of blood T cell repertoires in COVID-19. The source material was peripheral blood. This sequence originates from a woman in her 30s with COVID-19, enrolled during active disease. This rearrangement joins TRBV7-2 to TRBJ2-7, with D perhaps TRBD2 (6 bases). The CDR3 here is CASSQSGLLSYEQYF. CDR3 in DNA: TGTGCCAGCAGCCAGTCGGGACTCCTCTCCTACGAGCAGTACTTC. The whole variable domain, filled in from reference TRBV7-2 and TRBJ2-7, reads GAGVSQSPSNKVTEKGKDVELRCDPISGHTALYWYRQSLGQGLEFLIYFQGNSAPDKSGLPSDRFSAERTGGSVSTLTIQRTQQEDSAVYLCASSQSGLLSYEQYFGPGTRLTVT.